Listed below are T cell receptor beta chains from one sample, sequenced in a study of shared clonotypes between healthy human individuals. This table comes from immunoSEQ multiplex PCR, and its TCRdb copy is limited to in-frame clones, with some not included. The table includes about 590,000 clones, roughly 95% detected once. The sequenced material came from naive CD8+ T cells sorted from blood. The receptors shown here come from a woman younger than 45 in good health. The CDR3 runs from the conserved cysteine through the conserved F or W. D genes are given only for firm matches. For some rows the clone size is stated as once, few or many, or as a class when expanded; others skip it.

clone size,J gene,V gene,CDR3 length,D gene,CDR3 protein,CDR3 DNA
-,TRBJ2-7,TRBV29-1,14,TRBD1,CSAVPGTGSYEQYF,TGCAGCGCTGTTCCCGGGACAGGGTCCTACGAGCAGTACTTC
few,TRBJ2-3,TRBV13,12,-,CASSSTTDTQYF,TGTGCCAGCAGCTCCACCACAGATACGCAGTATTTT
-,TRBJ2-1,TRBV6-5,13,-,CASRPGANNEQFF,TGTGCCAGCAGGCCAGGGGCCAACAATGAGCAGTTCTTC
-,TRBJ2-7,TRBV5-1,16,TRBD2,CASSRGTTSQTYEQYF,TGCGCCAGCAGTCGGGGGACTACCTCCCAAACCTACGAGCAGTACTTC
-,TRBJ2-7,TRBV27,16,-,CASSLSITGSAGEQYF,TGTGCCAGCAGTTTATCGATTACGGGATCCGCGGGCGAGCAGTACTTC
-,TRBJ2-1,TRBV27,12,-,CASRSGRNEQFF,TGTGCCAGCAGATCCGGTCGGAATGAGCAGTTCTTC
-,TRBJ2-3,TRBV9,12,-,CASSVGGDTQYF,TGTGCCAGCAGCGTAGGCGGCGATACGCAGTATTTT
-,TRBJ1-1,TRBV27,18,TRBD1,CASTPRTGTGGMNTEAFF,TGTGCCAGCACCCCAAGAACCGGGACAGGGGGCATGAACACTGAAGCTTTCTTT
-,TRBJ1-2,TRBV10-3,17,-,CAISGVGARSAVYGYTF,TGTGCCATCTCGGGGGTAGGGGCCCGGTCCGCGGTCTATGGCTACACCTTC
-,TRBJ2-1,TRBV7-8,16,-,CASSLAPSKRYNEQFF,TGTGCCAGCAGCTTAGCTCCTAGTAAAAGATACAATGAGCAGTTCTTC
-,TRBJ2-7,TRBV12-2,16,-,CASRLAGTGSGYEQYF,TGTGCAAGTCGCTTAGCCGGGACAGGATCAGGGTACGAGCAGTACTTC
-,TRBJ1-2,TRBV28,16,TRBD1,CASSLRDRGFNYGYTF,TGTGCCAGCAGTTTGCGGGACAGGGGGTTTAACTATGGCTACACCTTC
-,TRBJ1-2,TRBV4-1,15,TRBD1,CASSHRQGEDYGYTF,TGCGCCAGCAGCCACAGACAGGGGGAGGACTATGGCTACACCTTC
-,TRBJ2-7,TRBV28,15,-,CASSPNVGGDYEQYF,TGTGCCAGCAGTCCCAATGTTGGAGGGGATTACGAGCAGTACTTC
-,TRBJ1-1,TRBV11-2,13,TRBD1,CASRHPGGPEAFF,TGTGCCAGCAGGCACCCAGGGGGCCCTGAAGCTTTCTTT
-,TRBJ2-7,TRBV4-1,17,TRBD2,CASSPSRTSGSRYEQYF,TGCGCCAGCAGCCCTTCACGGACTAGCGGGAGTCGGTACGAGCAGTACTTC
-,TRBJ2-1,TRBV4-2,15,-,CASSQVYSDRNEQFF,TGTGCCAGCAGCCAAGTTTACTCAGACCGTAATGAGCAGTTCTTC
-,TRBJ2-1,TRBV25-1,15,-,CASSEETSSYNEQFF,TGTGCCAGCAGTGAAGAAACCAGCTCCTACAATGAGCAGTTCTTC
-,TRBJ2-2,TRBV27,15,-,CASSLWTDSNGELFF,TGTGCCAGCAGTTTATGGACAGACTCGAACGGGGAGCTGTTTTTT
-,TRBJ2-7,TRBV19,15,-,CASSIDHRGLSEQYF,TGTGCCAGTAGTATAGATCACAGGGGACTTAGCGAGCAGTACTTC
-,TRBJ1-1,TRBV9,14,-,CASSVESYDTEAFF,TGTGCCAGCAGCGTAGAAAGCTATGACACTGAAGCTTTCTTT
-,TRBJ2-2,TRBV30,13,-,CAWTLAGTGELFF,TGTGCCTGGACCCTCGCTGGCACCGGGGAGCTGTTTTTT
-,TRBJ2-7,TRBV19,13,-,CASSMGQIYEQYF,TGTGCCAGTAGTATGGGTCAGATCTACGAGCAGTACTTC
-,TRBJ1-2,TRBV29-1,18,-,CSVEVPPVTDNSVYGYTF,TGCAGCGTTGAGGTCCCCCCCGTGACGGACAACTCAGTCTATGGCTACACCTTC
-,TRBJ2-7,TRBV9,15,-,CASSVALGAGYEQYF,TGTGCCAGCAGCGTAGCTTTGGGGGCGGGCTACGAGCAGTACTTC
-,TRBJ2-7,TRBV6-5,14,TRBD2,CASSPFRGAYEQYF,TGTGCCAGCAGCCCCTTTCGGGGGGCCTACGAGCAGTACTTC
once,TRBJ2-7,TRBV29-1,13,-,CSVDFREEGEQYF,TGCAGCGTTGATTTTAGGGAGGAAGGCGAGCAGTACTTC
-,TRBJ2-7,TRBV27,16,TRBD2,CASSPRGSGSTNEQYF,TGTGCCAGCAGTCCGAGGGGTAGCGGGAGTACGAACGAGCAGTACTTC
-,TRBJ1-2,TRBV11-2,12,-,CASSLGGDGYTF,TGTGCCAGCAGCTTAGGAGGGGATGGCTACACCTTC
-,TRBJ2-3,TRBV7-9,13,-,CASSLVSTDTQYF,TGTGCCAGCAGCTTAGTAAGCACAGATACGCAGTATTTT
-,TRBJ1-1,TRBV13,16,-,CASSLVAWQGNTEAFF,TGTGCCAGCAGCTTAGTCGCTTGGCAGGGGAACACTGAAGCTTTCTTT
-,TRBJ2-1,TRBV27,18,TRBD2,CASRETSGRFYSGNEQFF,TGTGCCAGCAGGGAGACTAGCGGGAGATTTTATTCCGGCAATGAGCAGTTCTTC
-,TRBJ1-5,TRBV28,13,-,CASSLEGRQPQHF,TGTGCCAGCAGTTTAGAGGGGCGCCAGCCCCAGCATTTT
-,TRBJ2-3,TRBV2,15,TRBD2,CASSVIAGGTDTQYF,TGTGCCAGCAGTGTAATAGCGGGGGGGACAGATACGCAGTATTTT
-,TRBJ1-1,TRBV7-9,15,-,CASSLAQGMNTEAFF,TGTGCCAGCAGCTTAGCGCAGGGGATGAACACTGAAGCTTTCTTT
-,TRBJ2-1,TRBV6-6,15,-,CASSYSYGSYNEQFF,TGTGCCAGCAGTTACTCCTACGGCTCCTACAATGAGCAGTTCTTC
-,TRBJ2-1,TRBV5-6,16,TRBD2,CASSITGTSGSNEQFF,TGTGCCAGCAGCATTACCGGGACTAGCGGGAGCAATGAGCAGTTCTTC
-,TRBJ1-2,TRBV27,13,TRBD1,CASKTGPYYGYTF,TGTGCCAGTAAGACAGGGCCCTACTATGGCTACACCTTC
few,TRBJ2-1,TRBV5-1,14,-,CASSLVGASGEQFF,TGCGCCAGCAGCTTGGTGGGGGCTAGCGGTGAGCAGTTCTTC
-,TRBJ2-1,TRBV28,12,-,CAWGVEVDEQFF,TGTGCCTGGGGCGTTGAAGTGGATGAGCAGTTCTTC
-,TRBJ2-7,TRBV6-5,13,-,CASSYSRGNEQYF,TGTGCCAGCAGTTACTCGAGGGGGAACGAGCAGTACTTC
-,TRBJ1-3,TRBV27,15,-,CASSMTGYSGNTIYF,TGTGCCAGCAGTATGACAGGCTACTCTGGAAACACCATATATTTT